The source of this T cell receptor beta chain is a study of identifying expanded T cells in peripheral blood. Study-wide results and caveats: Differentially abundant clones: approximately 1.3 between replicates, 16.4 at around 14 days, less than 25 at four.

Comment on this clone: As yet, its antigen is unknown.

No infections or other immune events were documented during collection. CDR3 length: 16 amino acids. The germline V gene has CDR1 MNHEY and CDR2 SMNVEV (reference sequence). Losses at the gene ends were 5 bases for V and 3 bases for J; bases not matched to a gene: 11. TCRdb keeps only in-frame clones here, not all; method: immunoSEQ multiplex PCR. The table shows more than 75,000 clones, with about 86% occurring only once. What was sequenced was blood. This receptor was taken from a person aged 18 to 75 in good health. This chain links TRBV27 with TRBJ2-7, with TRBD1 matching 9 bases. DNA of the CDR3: TGTGCCAGCAGTCGACTACCGGGACAGGGTTTCTACGAGCAGTACTTC. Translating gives CASSRLPGQGFYEQYF.